This T cell receptor beta chain was documented in a study of T-cell reconstitution after alpha-beta-depleted transplantation in children. Unique molecular identifiers were incorporated when the TCRbeta library was constructed. TCRdb processed the PCR reads anew with MiXCR; each CDR3 protein has one entry. The sample lists about 72,000 distinct CDR3 sequences, just under 7.5% occurring once. This CDR3 spans 15 amino acids. CDR1 is SGHRS, CDR2 YFSETQ, per germline. After removal of 4 bases from V and 3 bases from J, the junction contained 4 bases not matched to a gene. At least ten counts were recorded for this clonotype.

The receptor was isolated from a human donor who donated a stem cell graft to a child with acute lymphoblastic leukemia. The chain couples TRBV5-1 to TRBJ2-1; 10 bases line up with TRBD1. The starting material was PBMCs from the stem cell graft donor, obtained from the stem cell graft. CDR3 DNA: TGCGCCAGCAGCCAGACAGGGGGCTTCTACAATGAGCAGTTCTTC. This encodes CASSQTGGFYNEQFF.